The present TCR beta chain was sequenced within a study of PD-1 blockade in classical Hodgkin lymphoma. CDR3 length: 14 residues. Germline V lookup: CDR1 SNHLY, CDR2 FYNNEI. The V and J ends lost 4 bases and 5 bases, in that order; junction bases with no gene match: 7. Clones were read by immunoSEQ multiplex PCR, and TCRdb kept only the in-frame ones, dropping some. This table holds almost 20,000 clones, over 65% found once. The time point denotes: cycle 4 day 1 (C4D1), after 6 weeks of nivolumab. Following autologous stem cell transplantation, relapse occurred in every patient, and exposure to brentuximab vedotin varied. Researchers report purifying CD4+ T cells from thawed PBMCs by magnetic negative selection.

The sequence derives from a human donor with classical Hodgkin lymphoma. V and J are TRBV2 and TRBJ2-7, with 8 bases aligning to TRBD1. The source material was CD4+ T cells from blood, sampled before the fourth cycle of nivolumab. The CDR3 sequence: CASSVLAGGNEQYF. CDR3 DNA sequence: TGTGCCAGCAGTGTATTGGCAGGGGGCAACGAGCAGTACTTC.